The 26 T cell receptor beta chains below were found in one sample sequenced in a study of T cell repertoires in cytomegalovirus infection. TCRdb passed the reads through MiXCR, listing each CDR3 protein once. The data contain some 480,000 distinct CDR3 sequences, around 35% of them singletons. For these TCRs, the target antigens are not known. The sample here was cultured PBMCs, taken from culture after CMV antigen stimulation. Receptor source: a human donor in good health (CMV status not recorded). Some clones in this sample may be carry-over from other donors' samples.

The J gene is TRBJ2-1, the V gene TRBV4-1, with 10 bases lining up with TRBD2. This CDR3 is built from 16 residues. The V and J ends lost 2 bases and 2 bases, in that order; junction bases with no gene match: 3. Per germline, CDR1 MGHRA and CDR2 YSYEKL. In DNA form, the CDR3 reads TGCGCCAGCAGCCAAAATCTAGCGGGAGCCTACAATGAGCAGTTCTTC. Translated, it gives CASSQNLAGAYNEQFF.

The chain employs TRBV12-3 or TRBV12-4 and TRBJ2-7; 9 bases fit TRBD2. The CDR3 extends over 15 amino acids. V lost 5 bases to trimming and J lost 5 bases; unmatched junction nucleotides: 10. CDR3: CASSTGGTSPHEQYF. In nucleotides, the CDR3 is TGTGCCAGCAGTACAGGTGGGACTAGCCCCCACGAGCAGTACTTC.

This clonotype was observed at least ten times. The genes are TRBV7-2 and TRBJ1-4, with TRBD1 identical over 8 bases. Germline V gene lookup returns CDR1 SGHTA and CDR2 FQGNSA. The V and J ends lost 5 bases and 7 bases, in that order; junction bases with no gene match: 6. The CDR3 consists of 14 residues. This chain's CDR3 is CASSPTGAGEKLFF. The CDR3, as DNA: TGTGCCAGCAGCCCGACAGGGGCGGGTGAAAAACTGTTTTTT.

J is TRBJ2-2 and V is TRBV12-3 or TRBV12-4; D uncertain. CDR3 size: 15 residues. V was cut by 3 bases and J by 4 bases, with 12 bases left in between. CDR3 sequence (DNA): TGTGCCAGCAGTTTCTCGACGCCGCGCACCGGGGAGCTGTTTTTT. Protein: CASSFSTPRTGELFF.

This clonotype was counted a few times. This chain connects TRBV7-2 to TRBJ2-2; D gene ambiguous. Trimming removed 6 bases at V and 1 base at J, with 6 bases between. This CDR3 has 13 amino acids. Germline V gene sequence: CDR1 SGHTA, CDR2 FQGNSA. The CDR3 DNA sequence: TGTGCCAGCAGGACGGGGAACACCGGGGAGCTGTTTTTT. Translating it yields CASRTGNTGELFF.

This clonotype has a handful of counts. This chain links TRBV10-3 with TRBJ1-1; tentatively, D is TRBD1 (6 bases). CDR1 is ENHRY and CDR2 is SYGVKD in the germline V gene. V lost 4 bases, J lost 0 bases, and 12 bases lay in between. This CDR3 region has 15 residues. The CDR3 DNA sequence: TGTGCCATCAGTGGGGTGGGGGGGCTGAACACTGAAGCTTTCTTT. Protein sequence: CAISGVGGLNTEAFF.

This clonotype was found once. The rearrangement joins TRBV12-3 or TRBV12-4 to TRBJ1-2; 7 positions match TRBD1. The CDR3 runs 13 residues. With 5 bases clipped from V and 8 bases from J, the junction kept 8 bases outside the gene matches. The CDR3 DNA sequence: TGTGCCAGCAGTCCTTTGGGACAGTACGGCTACACCTTC. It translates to CASSPLGQYGYTF.

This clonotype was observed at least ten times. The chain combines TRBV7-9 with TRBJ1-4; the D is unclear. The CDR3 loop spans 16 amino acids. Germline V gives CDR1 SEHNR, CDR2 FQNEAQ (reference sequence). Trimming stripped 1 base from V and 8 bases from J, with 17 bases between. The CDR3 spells CASSLGTPLASEKLFF. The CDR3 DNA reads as TGTGCCAGCAGCTTAGGGACCCCTCTGGCAAGCGAAAAACTGTTTTTT.

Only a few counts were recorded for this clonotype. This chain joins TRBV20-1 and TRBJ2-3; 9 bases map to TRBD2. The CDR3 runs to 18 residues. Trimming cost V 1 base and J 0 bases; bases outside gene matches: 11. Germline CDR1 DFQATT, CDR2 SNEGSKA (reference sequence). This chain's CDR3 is CSARAKAGGSPSTDTQYF. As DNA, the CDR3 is TGCAGTGCTAGAGCAAAAGCGGGAGGTTCCCCTAGCACAGATACGCAGTATTTT.

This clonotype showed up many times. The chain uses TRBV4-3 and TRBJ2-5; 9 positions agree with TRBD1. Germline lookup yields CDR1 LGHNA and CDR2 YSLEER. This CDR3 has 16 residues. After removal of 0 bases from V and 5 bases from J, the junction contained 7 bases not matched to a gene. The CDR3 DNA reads TGCGCCAGCAGCCAAGATTGGACAGGGGTAGGGGAGACCCAGTACTTC. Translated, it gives CASSQDWTGVGETQYF.

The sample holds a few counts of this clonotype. The CDR3 spells CASSPIGGTTSYEQYF. CDR3 DNA: TGTGCCAGCAGCCCGATTGGCGGGACGACTAGTTACGAGCAGTACTTC. The rearrangement links TRBV7-3 to TRBJ2-7; D possibly corresponds to TRBD2 (6 bases). Trimming took off 5 bases at V and 4 bases at J, with 21 bases between the two ends. Germline V lookup: CDR1 SGHTA, CDR2 FQGTGA. The CDR3 consists of 16 residues. The whole variable domain, remainder taken from reference TRBV7-3 and TRBJ2-7, is GAGVSQTPSNKVTEKGKYVELRCDPISGHTALYWYRQSLGQGPEFLIYFQGTGAADDSGLPNDRFFAVRPEGSVSTLKIQRTERGDSAVYLCASSPIGGTTSYEQYFGPGTRLTVT.

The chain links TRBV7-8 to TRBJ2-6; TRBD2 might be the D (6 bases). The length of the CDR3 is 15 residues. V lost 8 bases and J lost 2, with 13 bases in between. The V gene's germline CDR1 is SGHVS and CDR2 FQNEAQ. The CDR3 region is CASAMGGAGANVLTF. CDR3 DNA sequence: TGTGCCAGCGCTATGGGGGGAGCTGGGGCCAACGTCCTGACTTTC.

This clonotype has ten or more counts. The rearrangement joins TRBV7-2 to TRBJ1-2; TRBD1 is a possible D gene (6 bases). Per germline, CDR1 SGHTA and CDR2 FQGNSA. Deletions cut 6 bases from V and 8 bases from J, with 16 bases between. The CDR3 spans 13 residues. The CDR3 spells CASSSGLGAGYTF. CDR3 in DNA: TGTGCCAGCAGTTCCGGGCTGGGGGCGGGCTACACCTTC. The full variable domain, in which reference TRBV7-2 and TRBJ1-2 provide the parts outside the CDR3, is GAGVSQSPSNKVTEKGKDVELRCDPISGHTALYWYRQSLGQGLEFLIYFQGNSAPDKSGLPSDRFSAERTGGSVSTLTIQRTQQEDSAVYLCASSSGLGAGYTFGSGTRLTVV.

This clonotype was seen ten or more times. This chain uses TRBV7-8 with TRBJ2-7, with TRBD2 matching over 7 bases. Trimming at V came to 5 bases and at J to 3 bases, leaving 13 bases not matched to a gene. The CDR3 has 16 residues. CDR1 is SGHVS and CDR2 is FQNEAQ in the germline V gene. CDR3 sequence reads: CASSQTASGSFYEQYF. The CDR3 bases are TGTGCCAGCAGCCAGACCGCTAGCGGATCCTTCTACGAGCAGTACTTC. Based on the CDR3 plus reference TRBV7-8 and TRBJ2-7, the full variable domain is GAGVSQSPRYKVAKRGQDVALRCDPISGHVSLFWYQQALGQGPEFLTYFQNEAQLDKSGLPSDRFFAERPEGSVSTLKIQRTQQEDSAVYLCASSQTASGSFYEQYFGPGTRLTVT.

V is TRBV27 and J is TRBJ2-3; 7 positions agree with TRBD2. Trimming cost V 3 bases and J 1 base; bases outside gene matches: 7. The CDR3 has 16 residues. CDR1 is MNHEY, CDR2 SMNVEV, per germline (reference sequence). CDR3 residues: CASSFFQTSGTDTQYF. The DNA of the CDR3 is TGTGCCAGCAGTTTTTTCCAAACTAGCGGCACAGATACGCAGTATTTT.

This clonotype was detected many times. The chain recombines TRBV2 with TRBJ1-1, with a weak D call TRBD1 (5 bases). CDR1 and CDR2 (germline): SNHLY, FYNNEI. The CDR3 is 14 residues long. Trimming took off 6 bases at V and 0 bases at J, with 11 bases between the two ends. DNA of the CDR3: TGTGCCAGCAGCATGACAGTGATGAACACTGAAGCTTTCTTT. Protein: CASSMTVMNTEAFF. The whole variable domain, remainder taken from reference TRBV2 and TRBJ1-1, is EPEVTQTPSHQVTQMGQEVILRCVPISNHLYFYWYRQILGQKVEFLVSFYNNEISEKSEIFDDQFSVERPDGSNFTLKIRSTKLEDSAMYFCASSMTVMNTEAFFGQGTRLTVV.

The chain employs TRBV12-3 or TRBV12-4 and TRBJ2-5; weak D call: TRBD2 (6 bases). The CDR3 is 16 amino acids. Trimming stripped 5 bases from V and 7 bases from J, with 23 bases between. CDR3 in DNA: TGTGCCAGCAGTCAATCCGGGGGAAAAACTCGCGGGACCCAGTACTTC. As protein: CASSQSGGKTRGTQYF.

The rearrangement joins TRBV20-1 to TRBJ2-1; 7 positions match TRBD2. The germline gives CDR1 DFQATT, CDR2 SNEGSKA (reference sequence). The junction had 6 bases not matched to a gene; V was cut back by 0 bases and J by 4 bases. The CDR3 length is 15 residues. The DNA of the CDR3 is TGCAGTGCTAGAGATCGGCCTAGCGGATACAATGAGCAGTTCTTC. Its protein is CSARDRPSGYNEQFF.

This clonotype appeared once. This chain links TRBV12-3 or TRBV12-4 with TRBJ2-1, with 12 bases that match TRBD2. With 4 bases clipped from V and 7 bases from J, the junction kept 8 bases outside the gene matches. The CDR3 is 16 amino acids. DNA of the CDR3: TGTGCCAGCAGTTCCCTAACTAGCGGGAGGACGAATGAGCAGTTCTTC. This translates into CASSSLTSGRTNEQFF.

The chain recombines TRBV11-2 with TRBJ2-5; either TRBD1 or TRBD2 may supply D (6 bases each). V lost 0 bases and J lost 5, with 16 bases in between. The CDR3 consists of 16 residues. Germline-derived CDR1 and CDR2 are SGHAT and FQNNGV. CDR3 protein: CASSLDLGGREETQYF. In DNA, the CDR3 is TGTGCCAGCAGCTTAGATCTGGGGGGCAGGGAGGAGACCCAGTACTTC.

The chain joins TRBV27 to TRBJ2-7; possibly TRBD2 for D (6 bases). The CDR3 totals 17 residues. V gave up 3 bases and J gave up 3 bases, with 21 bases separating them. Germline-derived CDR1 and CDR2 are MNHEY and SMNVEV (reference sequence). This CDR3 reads CASSFLTSNKTNYEQYF. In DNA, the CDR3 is TGTGCCAGCAGTTTTTTAACTAGCAATAAGACTAACTACGAGCAGTACTTC.

The CDR3 DNA follows: TGTGCCAGCAGCCCAATGGGTCGGGAGGCCGGGGAGCTGTTTTTT. It is translated as CASSPMGREAGELFF. The rearrangement joins TRBV7-8 to TRBJ2-2; 7 nucleotides align to TRBD2. The trim removed 5 bases at V and 6 bases at J, leaving 9 bases unmatched. This CDR3 is 15 amino acids long. Germline assignment: CDR1 SGHVS and CDR2 FQNEAQ.

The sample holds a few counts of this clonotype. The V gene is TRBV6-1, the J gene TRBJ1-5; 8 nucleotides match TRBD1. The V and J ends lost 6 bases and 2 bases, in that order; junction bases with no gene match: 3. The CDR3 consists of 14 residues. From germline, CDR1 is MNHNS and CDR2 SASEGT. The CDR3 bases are TGTGCCAGCAGGGAGACAGGGGGCAATCAGCCCCAGCATTTT. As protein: CASRETGGNQPQHF.

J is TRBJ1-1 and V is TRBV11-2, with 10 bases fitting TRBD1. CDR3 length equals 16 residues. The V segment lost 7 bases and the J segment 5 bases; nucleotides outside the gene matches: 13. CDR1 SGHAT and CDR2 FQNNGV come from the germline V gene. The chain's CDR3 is CASTLNRGQGWTEAFF. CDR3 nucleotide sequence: TGTGCCAGCACACTGAACAGGGGACAGGGGTGGACTGAAGCTTTCTTT.

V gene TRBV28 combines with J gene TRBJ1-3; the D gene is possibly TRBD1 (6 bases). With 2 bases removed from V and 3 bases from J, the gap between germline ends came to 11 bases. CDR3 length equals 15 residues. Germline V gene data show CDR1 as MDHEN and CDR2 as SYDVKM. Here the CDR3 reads CASSLHRADGNTIYF. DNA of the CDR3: TGTGCCAGCAGTTTACACAGGGCGGATGGAAACACCATATATTTT.

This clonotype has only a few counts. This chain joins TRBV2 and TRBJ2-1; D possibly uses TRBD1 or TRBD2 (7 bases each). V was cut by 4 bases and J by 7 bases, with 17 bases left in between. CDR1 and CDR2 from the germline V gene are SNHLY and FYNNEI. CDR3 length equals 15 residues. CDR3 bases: TGTGCCAGCAGTGTAGGGCCAGGGGGGGGGAATGAGCAGTTCTTC. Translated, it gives CASSVGPGGGNEQFF.